This paragraph reports one T cell receptor (beta chain). Antigen specificity is unknown. This may be a read error: a much more frequent sequence differs by one nucleotide. The length of the CDR3 is 16 residues. The V end was cut by 4 bases, the J end by 2 bases, with 16 bases between. Per the germline V gene, CDR1 is MNHEY and CDR2 is SVGEGT. Starting from 500 ng of total RNA, TCR beta cDNA was produced with a primer in the constant region. Slightly modified ARM-PCR with three nested multiplex PCR rounds yielded TCR beta libraries. Forward primers for TRBV1-TRBV30 and a C-beta reverse primer served the first two PCR rounds, at 10 cycles each. One entry per CDR3 protein, called by TCRdb with MiXCR from the multiplex PCR reads. The top ten clones hold about 8.4% of a sample with about 300,000 distinct CDR3 sequences, 65% of them seen once. The source of the sample is a study of tumor-infiltrating lymphocytes in primary liver carcinoma. Study at large: Recorded tumor stage was T1-T3 N0M0, with diameters of about 4 to 10 cm.

Regarding the study as a whole: Lesser overlap characterized tumor-adjacent and tumor-blood pairs relative to tumor region pairs. The top-250-clone fraction was significantly higher in tumors than in blood (p = 0.039).

Both blood RNA, taken from unsorted whole blood, and germline DNA were extracted. They drew approximately 4.2 milliliters of peripheral blood before surgery. This receptor was obtained from a man aged 40-49 years with primary liver carcinoma and hepatitis B virus infection. Sequenced input: peripheral blood. This chain links TRBV6-2 or TRBV6-3 with TRBJ2-3; TRBD2 might be the D (6 bases). This CDR3 reads CASSCPSGQYTDTQYF. In DNA, the CDR3 is TGTGCCAGCAGTTGCCCCAGCGGGCAATACACAGATACGCAGTATTTT.